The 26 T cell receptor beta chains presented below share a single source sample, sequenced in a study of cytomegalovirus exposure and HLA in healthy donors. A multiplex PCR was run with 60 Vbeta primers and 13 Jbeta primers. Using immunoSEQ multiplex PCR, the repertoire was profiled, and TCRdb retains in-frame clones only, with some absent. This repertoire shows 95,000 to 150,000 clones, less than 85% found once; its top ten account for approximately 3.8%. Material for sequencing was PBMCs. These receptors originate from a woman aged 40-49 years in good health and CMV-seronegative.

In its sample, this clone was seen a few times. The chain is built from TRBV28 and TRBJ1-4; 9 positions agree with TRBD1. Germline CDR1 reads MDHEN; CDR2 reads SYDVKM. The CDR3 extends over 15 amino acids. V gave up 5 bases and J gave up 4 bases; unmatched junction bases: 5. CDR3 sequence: CASSPQGAGNEKLFF. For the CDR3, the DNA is TGTGCCAGCAGTCCACAGGGGGCGGGTAATGAAAAACTGTTTTTT.

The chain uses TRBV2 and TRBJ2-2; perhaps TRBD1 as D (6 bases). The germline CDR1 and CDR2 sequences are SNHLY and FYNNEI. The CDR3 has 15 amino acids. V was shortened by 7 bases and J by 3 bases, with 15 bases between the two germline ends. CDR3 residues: CASTPGAGYTGELFF. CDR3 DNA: TGTGCCAGCACTCCAGGGGCTGGGTACACCGGGGAGCTGTTTTTT. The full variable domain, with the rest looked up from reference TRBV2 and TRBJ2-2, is EPEVTQTPSHQVTQMGQEVILRCVPISNHLYFYWYRQILGQKVEFLVSFYNNEISEKSEIFDDQFSVERPDGSNFTLKIRSTKLEDSAMYFCASTPGAGYTGELFFGEGSRLTVL.

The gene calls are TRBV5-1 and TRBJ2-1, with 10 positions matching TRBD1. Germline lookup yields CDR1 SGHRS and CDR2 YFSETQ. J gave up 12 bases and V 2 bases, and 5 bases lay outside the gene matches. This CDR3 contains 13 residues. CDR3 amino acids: CASSFGQGERQFF. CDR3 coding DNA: TGCGCCAGCAGCTTCGGACAGGGGGAAAGGCAGTTCTTC.

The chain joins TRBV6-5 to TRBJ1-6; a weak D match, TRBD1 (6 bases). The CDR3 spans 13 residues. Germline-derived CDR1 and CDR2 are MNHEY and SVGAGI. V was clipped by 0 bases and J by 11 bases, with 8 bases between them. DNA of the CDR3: TGTGCCAGCAGTTACTCGGACAGCCCACCCCTCCACTTT. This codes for CASSYSDSPPLHF.

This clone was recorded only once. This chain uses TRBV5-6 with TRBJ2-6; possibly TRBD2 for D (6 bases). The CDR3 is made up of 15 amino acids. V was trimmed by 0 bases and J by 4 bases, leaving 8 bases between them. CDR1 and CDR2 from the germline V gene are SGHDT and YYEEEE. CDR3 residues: CASSLAGLGANVLTF. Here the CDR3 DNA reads TGTGCCAGCAGCTTGGCGGGACTCGGGGCCAACGTCCTGACTTTC.

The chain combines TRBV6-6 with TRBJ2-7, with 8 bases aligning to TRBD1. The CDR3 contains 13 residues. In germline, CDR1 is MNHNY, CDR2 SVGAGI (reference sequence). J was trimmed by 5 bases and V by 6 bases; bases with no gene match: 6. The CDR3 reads CASRQRQGNEQYF. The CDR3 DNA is TGTGCCAGCAGGCAACGACAGGGGAACGAGCAGTACTTC.

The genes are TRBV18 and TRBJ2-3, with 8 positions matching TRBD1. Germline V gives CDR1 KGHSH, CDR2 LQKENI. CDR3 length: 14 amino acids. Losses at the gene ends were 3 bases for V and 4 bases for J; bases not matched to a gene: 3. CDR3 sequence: CASSPGQGADTQYF. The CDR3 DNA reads TGTGCCAGCTCACCCGGACAGGGTGCAGATACGCAGTATTTT.

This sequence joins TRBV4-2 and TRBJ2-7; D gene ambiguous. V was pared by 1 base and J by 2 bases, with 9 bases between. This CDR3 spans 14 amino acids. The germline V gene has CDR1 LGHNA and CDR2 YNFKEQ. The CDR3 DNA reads TGTGCCAGCAGCCAAGGATTCAGCGCCTACGAGCAGTACTTC. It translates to CASSQGFSAYEQYF.

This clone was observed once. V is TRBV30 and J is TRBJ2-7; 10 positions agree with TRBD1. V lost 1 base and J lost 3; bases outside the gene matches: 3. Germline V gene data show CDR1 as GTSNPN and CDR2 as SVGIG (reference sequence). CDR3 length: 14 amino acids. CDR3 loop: CAWSAGQGGYEQYF. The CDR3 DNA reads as TGTGCCTGGAGTGCCGGACAGGGGGGCTACGAGCAGTACTTC. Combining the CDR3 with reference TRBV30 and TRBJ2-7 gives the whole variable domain SQTIHQWPATLVQPVGSPLSLECTVEGTSNPNLYWYRQAAGRGLQLLFYSVGIGQISSEVPQNLSASRPQDRQFILSSKKLLLSDSGFYLCAWSAGQGGYEQYFGPGTRLTVT.

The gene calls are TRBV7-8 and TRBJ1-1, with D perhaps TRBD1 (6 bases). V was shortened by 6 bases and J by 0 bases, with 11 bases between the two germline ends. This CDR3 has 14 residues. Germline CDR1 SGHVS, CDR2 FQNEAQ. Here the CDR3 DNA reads TGTGCCAGCAGGGAAAGGACAGTGAACACTGAAGCTTTCTTT. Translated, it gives CASRERTVNTEAFF.

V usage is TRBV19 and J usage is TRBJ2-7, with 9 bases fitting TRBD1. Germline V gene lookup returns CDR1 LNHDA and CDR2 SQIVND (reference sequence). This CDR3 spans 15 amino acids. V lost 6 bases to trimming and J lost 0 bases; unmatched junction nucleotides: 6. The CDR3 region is CASRPGTGTSYEQYF. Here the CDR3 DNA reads TGTGCCAGTAGGCCCGGGACAGGGACCTCCTACGAGCAGTACTTC.

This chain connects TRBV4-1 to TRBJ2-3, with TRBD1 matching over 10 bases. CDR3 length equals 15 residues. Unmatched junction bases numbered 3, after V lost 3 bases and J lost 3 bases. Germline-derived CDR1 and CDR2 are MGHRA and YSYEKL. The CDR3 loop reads CASSHSGQGTDTQYF. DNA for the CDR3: TGCGCCAGCAGCCACTCGGGACAGGGGACAGATACGCAGTATTTT.

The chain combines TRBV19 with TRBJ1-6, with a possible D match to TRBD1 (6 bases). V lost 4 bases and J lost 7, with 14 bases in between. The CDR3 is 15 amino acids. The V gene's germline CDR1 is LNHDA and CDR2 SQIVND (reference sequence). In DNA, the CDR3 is TGTGCCAGTAGTACCACAGGGATCGGGAATTCACCCCTCCACTTT. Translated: CASSTTGIGNSPLHF.

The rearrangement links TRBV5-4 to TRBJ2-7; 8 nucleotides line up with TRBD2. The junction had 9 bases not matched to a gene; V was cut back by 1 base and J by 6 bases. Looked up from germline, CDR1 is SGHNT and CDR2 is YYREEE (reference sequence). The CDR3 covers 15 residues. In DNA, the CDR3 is TGTGCCAGCAGCTTGACGCCGGGAGGGCCTGGCGAGCAGTACTTC. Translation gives CASSLTPGGPGEQYF.

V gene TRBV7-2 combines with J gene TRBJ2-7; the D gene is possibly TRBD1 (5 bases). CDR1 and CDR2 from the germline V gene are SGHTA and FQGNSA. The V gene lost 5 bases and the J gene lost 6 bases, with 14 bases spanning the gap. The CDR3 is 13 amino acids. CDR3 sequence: CASSVQQEGEQYF. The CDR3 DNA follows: TGTGCCAGCAGCGTCCAACAGGAAGGCGAGCAGTACTTC.

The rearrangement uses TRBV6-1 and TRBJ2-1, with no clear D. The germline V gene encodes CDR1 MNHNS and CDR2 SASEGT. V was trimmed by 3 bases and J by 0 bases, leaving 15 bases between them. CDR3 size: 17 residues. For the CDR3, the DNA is TGTGCCAGCAGTGATACCCAGTACCCTAGCTCCTACAATGAGCAGTTCTTC. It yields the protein CASSDTQYPSSYNEQFF.

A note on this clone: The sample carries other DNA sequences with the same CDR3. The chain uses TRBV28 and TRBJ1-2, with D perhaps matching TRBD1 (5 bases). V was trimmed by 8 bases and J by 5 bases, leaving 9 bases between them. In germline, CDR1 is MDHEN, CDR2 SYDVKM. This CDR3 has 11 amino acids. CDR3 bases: TGTGCCAGCTTCGGGGGATATGGCTACACCTTC. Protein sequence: CASFGGYGYTF.

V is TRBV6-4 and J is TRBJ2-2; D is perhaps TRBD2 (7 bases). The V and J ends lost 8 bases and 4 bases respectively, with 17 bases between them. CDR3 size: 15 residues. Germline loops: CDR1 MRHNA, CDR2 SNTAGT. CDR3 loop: CASSLAGASTGELFF. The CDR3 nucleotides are TGTGCCAGCTCCCTCGCGGGGGCCTCCACCGGGGAGCTGTTTTTT.

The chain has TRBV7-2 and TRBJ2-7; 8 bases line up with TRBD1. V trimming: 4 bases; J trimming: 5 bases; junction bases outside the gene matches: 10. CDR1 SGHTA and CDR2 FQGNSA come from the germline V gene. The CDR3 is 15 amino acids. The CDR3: CASSSTGGLWDEQYF. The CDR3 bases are TGTGCCAGCAGCTCTACAGGGGGGCTTTGGGACGAGCAGTACTTC.

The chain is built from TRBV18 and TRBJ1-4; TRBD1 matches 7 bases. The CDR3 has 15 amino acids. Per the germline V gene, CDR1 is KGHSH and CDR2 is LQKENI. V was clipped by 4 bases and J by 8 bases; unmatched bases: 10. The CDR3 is CASSRRQGRDEKLFF. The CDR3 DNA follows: TGTGCCAGCTCACGCCGACAGGGAAGGGACGAAAAACTGTTTTTT.

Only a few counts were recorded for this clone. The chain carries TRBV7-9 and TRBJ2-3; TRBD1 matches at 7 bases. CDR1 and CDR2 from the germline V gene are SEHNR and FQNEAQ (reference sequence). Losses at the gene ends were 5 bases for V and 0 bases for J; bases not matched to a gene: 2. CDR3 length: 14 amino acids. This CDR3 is CASSKGQSTDTQYF. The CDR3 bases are TGTGCCAGCAGCAAGGGACAGAGCACAGATACGCAGTATTTT.

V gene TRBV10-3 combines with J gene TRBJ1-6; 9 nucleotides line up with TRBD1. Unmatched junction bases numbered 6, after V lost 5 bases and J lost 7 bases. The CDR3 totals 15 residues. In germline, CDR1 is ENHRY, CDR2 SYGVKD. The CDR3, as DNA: TGTGCCATCAGTAGCTCCGGGACAGGGAATTCACCCCTCCACTTT. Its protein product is CAISSSGTGNSPLHF.

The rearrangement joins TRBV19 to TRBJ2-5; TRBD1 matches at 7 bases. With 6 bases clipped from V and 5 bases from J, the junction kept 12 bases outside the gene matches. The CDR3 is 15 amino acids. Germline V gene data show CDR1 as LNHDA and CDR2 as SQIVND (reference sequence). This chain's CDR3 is CASRNLQGPGETQYF. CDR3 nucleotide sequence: TGTGCCAGTAGGAATCTACAGGGGCCGGGGGAGACCCAGTACTTC.

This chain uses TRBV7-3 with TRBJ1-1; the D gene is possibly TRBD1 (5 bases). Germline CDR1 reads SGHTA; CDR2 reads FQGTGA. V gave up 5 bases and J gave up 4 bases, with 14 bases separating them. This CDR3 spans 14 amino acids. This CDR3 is CASSQKMGGTEAFF. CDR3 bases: TGTGCCAGCAGCCAAAAGATGGGGGGCACTGAAGCTTTCTTT.

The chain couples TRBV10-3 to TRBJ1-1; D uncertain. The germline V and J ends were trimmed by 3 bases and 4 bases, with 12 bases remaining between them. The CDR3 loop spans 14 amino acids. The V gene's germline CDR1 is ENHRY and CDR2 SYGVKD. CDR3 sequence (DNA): TGTGCCATCAGTGACTATCCTAAACGCACTGAAGCTTTCTTT. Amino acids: CAISDYPKRTEAFF.

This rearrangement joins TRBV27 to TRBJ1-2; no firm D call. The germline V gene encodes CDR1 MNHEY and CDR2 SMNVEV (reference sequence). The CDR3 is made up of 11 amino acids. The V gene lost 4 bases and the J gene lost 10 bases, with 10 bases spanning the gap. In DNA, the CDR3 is TGTGCCAGCAGTTACCGCGGGATCTACACCTTC. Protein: CASSYRGIYTF.